Given below is one TCR beta chain in context. The data are from a study of blood T cell repertoires in COVID-19. CDR1 SGHVS and CDR2 FQNEAQ come from the germline V gene. The V gene lost 3 bases and the J gene lost 0 bases, with 8 bases spanning the gap. The CDR3 contains 14 residues. The method was immunoSEQ multiplex PCR; TCRdb's version includes in-frame clones alone and lacks a portion of them. This sample has 85,000 to 100,000 clones, with just over 85% found just once. The J gene is TRBJ1-1, the V gene TRBV7-8; D not resolved. What was sequenced was peripheral blood. The receptor's source is a man aged 50 or older with COVID-19, enrolled during active disease. The CDR3 loop reads CASSFETLNTEAFF. The CDR3 DNA follows: TGTGCCAGCAGCTTTGAGACACTGAACACTGAAGCTTTCTTT.